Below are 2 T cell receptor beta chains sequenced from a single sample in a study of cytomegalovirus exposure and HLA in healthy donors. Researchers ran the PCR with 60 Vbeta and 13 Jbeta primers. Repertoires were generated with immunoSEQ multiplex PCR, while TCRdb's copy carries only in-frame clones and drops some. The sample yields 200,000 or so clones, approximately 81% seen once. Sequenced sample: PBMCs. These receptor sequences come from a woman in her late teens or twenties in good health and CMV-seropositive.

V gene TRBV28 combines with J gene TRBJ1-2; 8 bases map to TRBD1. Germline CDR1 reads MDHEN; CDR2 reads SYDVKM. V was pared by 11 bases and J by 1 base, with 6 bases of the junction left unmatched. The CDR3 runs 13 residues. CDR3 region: CACGQGYNYGYTF. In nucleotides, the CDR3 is TGTGCCTGCGGACAGGGATATAACTATGGCTACACCTTC.

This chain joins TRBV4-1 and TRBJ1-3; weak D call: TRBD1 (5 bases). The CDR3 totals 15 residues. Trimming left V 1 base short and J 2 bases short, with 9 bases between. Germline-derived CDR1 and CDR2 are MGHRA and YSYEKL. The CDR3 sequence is CASSQVGGAGNTIYF. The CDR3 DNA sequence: TGCGCCAGCAGCCAAGTGGGGGGGGCTGGAAACACCATATATTTT.